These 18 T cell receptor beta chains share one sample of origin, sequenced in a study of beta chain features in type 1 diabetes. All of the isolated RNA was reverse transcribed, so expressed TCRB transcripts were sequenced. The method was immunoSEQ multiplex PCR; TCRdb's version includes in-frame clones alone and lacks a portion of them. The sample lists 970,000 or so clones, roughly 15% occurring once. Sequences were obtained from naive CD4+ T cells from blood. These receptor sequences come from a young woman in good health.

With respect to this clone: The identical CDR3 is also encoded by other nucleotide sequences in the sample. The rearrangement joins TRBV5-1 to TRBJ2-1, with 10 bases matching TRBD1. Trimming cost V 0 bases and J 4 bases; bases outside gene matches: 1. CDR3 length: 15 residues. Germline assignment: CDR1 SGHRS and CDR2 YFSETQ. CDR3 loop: CASSLGQGAYNEQFF. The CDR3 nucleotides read TGCGCCAGCAGCTTGGGACAGGGGGCTTACAATGAGCAGTTCTTC.

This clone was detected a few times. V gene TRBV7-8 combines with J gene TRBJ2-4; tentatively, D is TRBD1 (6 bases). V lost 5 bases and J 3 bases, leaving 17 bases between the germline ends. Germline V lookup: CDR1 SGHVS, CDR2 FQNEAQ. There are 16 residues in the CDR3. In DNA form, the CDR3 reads TGTGCCAGCAGCCCACAGGGTCTATTAGGCAAAAACATTCAGTACTTC. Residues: CASSPQGLLGKNIQYF. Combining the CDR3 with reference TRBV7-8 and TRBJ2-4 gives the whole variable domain GAGVSQSPRYKVAKRGQDVALRCDPISGHVSLFWYQQALGQGPEFLTYFQNEAQLDKSGLPSDRFFAERPEGSVSTLKIQRTQQEDSAVYLCASSPQGLLGKNIQYFGAGTRLSVL.

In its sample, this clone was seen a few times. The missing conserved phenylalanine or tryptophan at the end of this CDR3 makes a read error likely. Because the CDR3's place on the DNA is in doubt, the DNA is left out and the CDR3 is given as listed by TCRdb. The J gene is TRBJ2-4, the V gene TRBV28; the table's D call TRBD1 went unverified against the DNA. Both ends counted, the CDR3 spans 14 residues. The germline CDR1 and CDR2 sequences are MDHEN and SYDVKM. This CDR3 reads CASSPRNRAPQERL.

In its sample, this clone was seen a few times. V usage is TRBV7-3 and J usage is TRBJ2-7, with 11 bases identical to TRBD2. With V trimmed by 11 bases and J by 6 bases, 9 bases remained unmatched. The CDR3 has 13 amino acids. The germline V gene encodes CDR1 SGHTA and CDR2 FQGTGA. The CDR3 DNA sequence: TGTGCCGCTATTCTAGCGGGGGGCTCCGAGCAGTACTTC. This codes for CAAILAGGSEQYF.

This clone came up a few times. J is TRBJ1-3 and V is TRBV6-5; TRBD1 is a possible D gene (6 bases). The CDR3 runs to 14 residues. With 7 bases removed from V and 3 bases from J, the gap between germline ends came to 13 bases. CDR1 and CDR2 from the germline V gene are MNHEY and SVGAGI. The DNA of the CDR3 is TGTGCCAGCACCCCCCAGACAGGTGGAAACACCATATATTTT. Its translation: CASTPQTGGNTIYF.

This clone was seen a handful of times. Here the CDR3 DNA reads TGTGCCAGCAGCTGGAAATTGACCGGGACAGGGAGGGATGAGCAGTTCTTC. It translates to CASSWKLTGTGRDEQFF. The rearrangement uses TRBV5-4 and TRBJ2-1, with 9 bases matching TRBD1. The CDR3 loop spans 17 amino acids. The ends lost 3 bases at V and 8 bases at J; junction bases unmatched: 15. Germline values: CDR1 SGHNT, CDR2 YYREEE (reference sequence).

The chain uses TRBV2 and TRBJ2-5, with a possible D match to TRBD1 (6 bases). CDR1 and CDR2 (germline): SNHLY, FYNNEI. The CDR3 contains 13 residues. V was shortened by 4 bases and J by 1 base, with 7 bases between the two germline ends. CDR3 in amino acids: CASSGDTQETQYF. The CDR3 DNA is TGTGCCAGCAGTGGGGACACCCAAGAGACCCAGTACTTC.

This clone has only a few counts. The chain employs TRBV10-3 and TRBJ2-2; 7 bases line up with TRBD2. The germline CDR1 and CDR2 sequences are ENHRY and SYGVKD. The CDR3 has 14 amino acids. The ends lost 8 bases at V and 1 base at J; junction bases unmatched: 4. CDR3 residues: CAIGGEGNTGELFF. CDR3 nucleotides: TGTGCCATCGGTGGGGAGGGGAACACCGGGGAGCTGTTTTTT.

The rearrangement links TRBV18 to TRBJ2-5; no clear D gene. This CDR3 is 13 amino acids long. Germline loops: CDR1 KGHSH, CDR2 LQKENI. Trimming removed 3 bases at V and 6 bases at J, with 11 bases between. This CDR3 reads CASSPSDRKTQYF. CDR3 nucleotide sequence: TGTGCCAGCTCACCGTCGGACCGGAAGACCCAGTACTTC.

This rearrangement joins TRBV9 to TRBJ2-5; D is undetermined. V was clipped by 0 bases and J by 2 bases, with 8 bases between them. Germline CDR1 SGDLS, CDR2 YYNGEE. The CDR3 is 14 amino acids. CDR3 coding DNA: TGTGCCAGCAGCGTAGTGGTACAGCAAGAGACCCAGTACTTC. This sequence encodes CASSVVVQQETQYF.

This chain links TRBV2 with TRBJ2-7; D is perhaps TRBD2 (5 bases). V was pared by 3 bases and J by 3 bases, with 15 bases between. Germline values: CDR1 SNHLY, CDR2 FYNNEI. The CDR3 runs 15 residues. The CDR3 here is CASSEAGGNRYEQYF. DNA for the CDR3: TGTGCCAGCAGTGAGGCGGGCGGAAATCGCTACGAGCAGTACTTC.

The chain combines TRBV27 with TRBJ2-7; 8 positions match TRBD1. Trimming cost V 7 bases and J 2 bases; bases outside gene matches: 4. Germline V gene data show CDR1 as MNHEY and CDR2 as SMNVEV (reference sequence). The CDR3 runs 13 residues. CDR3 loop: CASNAQGAYEQYF. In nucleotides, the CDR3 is TGTGCCAGCAACGCACAGGGGGCCTACGAGCAGTACTTC.

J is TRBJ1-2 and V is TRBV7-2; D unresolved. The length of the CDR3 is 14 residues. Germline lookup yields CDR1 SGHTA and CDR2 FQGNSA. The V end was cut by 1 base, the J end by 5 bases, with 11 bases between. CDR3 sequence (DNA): TGTGCCAGCAGCTTAGTTAAAGTTTCTTATGGCTACACCTTC. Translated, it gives CASSLVKVSYGYTF.

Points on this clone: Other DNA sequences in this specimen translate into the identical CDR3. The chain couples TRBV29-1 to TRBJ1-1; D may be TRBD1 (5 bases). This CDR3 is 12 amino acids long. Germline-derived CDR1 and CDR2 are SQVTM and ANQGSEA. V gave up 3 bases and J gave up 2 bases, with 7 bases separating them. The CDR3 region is CSVDRANTEAFF. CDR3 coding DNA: TGCAGCGTTGACAGGGCAAACACTGAAGCTTTCTTT.

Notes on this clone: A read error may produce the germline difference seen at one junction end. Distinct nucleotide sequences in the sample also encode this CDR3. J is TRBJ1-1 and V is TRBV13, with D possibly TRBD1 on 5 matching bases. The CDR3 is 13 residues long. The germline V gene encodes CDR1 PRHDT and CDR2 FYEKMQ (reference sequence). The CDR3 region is CASRGPKRTEAFF. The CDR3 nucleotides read TGTGCCAGCAGGGGACCAAAGAGAACTGAAGCCTTCTTT.

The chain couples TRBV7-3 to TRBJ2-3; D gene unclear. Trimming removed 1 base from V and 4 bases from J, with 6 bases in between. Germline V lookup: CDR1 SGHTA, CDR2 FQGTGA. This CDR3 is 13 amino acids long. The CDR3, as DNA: TGTGCCAGCAGCTTAAGGTTTGCAGATACGCAGTATTTT. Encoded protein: CASSLRFADTQYF.

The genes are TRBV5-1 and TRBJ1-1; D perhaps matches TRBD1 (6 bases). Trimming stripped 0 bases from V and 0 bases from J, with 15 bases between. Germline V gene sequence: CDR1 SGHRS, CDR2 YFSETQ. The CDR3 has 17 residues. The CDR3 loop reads CASSLVPGEGVNTEAFF. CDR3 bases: TGCGCCAGCAGCTTGGTACCCGGGGAGGGGGTGAACACTGAAGCTTTCTTT.

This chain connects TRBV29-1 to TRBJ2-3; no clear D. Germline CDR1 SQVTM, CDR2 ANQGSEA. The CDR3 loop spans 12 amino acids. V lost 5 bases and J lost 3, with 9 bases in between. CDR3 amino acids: CSVTAPTDTQYF. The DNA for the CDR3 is TGCAGCGTTACCGCTCCAACAGATACGCAGTATTTT.